The rows below give T cell receptor beta chains drawn from one sample of a study of T cells in Graves' hyperthyroidism and ophthalmopathy. TCRdb redid the calling of the multiplex PCR reads with MiXCR, one entry per CDR3 protein. The sample yields more than 250,000 distinct CDR3 sequences, roughly 15% seen once. Source material: blood. These receptors were collected from a woman between 45 and 60 years old with Graves' hyperthyroidism that later progressed to Graves' ophthalmopathy. CDR3s include the opening cysteine and the closing phenylalanine or tryptophan. A D gene is named only where the DNA matches it firmly. The size entry is marked missing in some rows and otherwise reads once, few, many or a size class.

d_gene	j_gene	abundance	len	v_gene	CDR3nt	CDR3aa
NA	TRBJ2-1	many	14	TRBV28	TGTGCCAGCAATCCGCTCGGCTCCTACAATGAGCAGTTCTTC	CASNPLGSYNEQFF
NA	TRBJ2-1	many	15	TRBV24-1	TGTGCCACCAGTGATCTACGAGTGACCGACAATGAGCAGTTCTTC	CATSDLRVTDNEQFF
NA	TRBJ2-7	many	15	TRBV28	TGTGCCAGCAGTATAATACATGGGGGGACCTACGAGCAGTACTTC	CASSIIHGGTYEQYF
NA	TRBJ1-1	NA	13	TRBV28	TGTGCCAGCACTCCCTATGAGAACACTGAAGCTTTCTTT	CASTPYENTEAFF
NA	TRBJ1-1	once	13	TRBV11-2	TGTGCCAGCAGCTTAGGGTCGAGCTCCGAAGCTTTCTTT	CASSLGSSSEAFF
TRBD1	TRBJ1-2	few	13	TRBV28	TGTGCCACCCAGGGGGTAGAATCCTATGGCTACACCTTC	CATQGVESYGYTF
TRBD1	TRBJ1-1	few	17	TRBV7-8	TGTGCCAGCAGCTTAGTTTCCGGACAGGGCTCGACCACTGAAGCTTTCTTT	CASSLVSGQGSTTEAFF
NA	TRBJ1-1	many	14	TRBV11-2	TGTGCCAGCAGCTCTGGGGGGGCAGGGACTGAAGCTTTCTTT	CASSSGGAGTEAFF
NA	TRBJ1-2	few	13	TRBV24-1	TGTGCCACCAGTGATTTATACTGGGATGGCTACACCTTC	CATSDLYWDGYTF
NA	TRBJ2-7	many	15	TRBV20-1	TGCAGTGCTCGAAGGCTAGCGACCGGGTCGAACGAGCAGTACTTC	CSARRLATGSNEQYF
NA	TRBJ2-5	many	12	TRBV5-5	TGTGCCAGCACGGGGATACAAGAGACCCAGTACTTC	CASTGIQETQYF
NA	TRBJ1-1	few	12	TRBV5-1	TGCGCCAGCAGCTTGGGAGCGACTGAAGCTTTCTTT	CASSLGATEAFF
TRBD2	TRBJ2-7	many	15	TRBV20-1	TGCAGTGCTAGTGGGACACTAGCGGGAGGATCCGAGCAGTACTTC	CSASGTLAGGSEQYF
NA	TRBJ1-6	few	20	TRBV28	TGTGCCAGCAGTTGGCACCCGGGACGGACTATACGCAGGTTGGGTTCACCCCTCCACTTT	CASSWHPGRTIRRLGSPLHF
NA	TRBJ1-1	many	14	TRBV2	TGTGCCAGCACTTACGGGGGAAGGGGCACTGAAGCTTTCTTT	CASTYGGRGTEAFF